A selection of T cell receptor beta chains follows, all from one sample in a study of vaccination and CD4 T cells after COVID-19. Antigen specificity for these receptors is unknown. TCRdb ran MiXCR on the PCR reads and lists one entry per CDR3 protein. The data hold 6,500 to 8,500 distinct CDR3 sequences, with 55% to 65% observed a single time. Sequenced material: CD4+ T cells from blood, cultured in vitro. These receptor sequences come from a human donor who had recovered from COVID-19. CDR3s include the opening cysteine and the closing phenylalanine or tryptophan. D genes are given only for firm matches. The size field is filled for only some rows; it gives once, few, many or a size class.

cdr3_length j_call clone_size v_call d_call cdr3_nt cdr3_aa
13 TRBJ1-2 NA TRBV28 NA TGTGCCAGCAGTCCCCGACAGCTCTATGGCTACACCTTC CASSPRQLYGYTF
15 TRBJ1-5 NA TRBV2 NA TGTGCCAGCAGTGAAGTGAACAGACCCAATCAGCCCCAGCATTTT CASSEVNRPNQPQHF
14 TRBJ1-3 NA TRBV2 NA TGTGCCAGCAGAGCACAGGGCCCTGGAAACGCCATATATTTT CASRAQGPGNAIYF
15 TRBJ1-5 once TRBV12-3/TRBV12-4 NA TGTGCCAGCAGTGCACAGGGACTGGGCGGGGAGCCCCAGCATTTT CASSAQGLGGEPQHF
14 TRBJ2-7 NA TRBV20-1 NA TGCAGTGCTAGAGGTATAGCTGGCCGGTACGAGCAGTACTTC CSARGIAGRYEQYF
16 TRBJ2-3 NA TRBV18 TRBD2 TGTGCCAGCTCCGCTCGGACTAGCGGGGTCACAGATACGCAGTATTTT CASSARTSGVTDTQYF
17 TRBJ1-6 few TRBV20-1 NA TGCAGTGCTAGCCTTAGTGGACATAGCTCCTATAATTCACCCCTCCACTTT CSASLSGHSSYNSPLHF
13 TRBJ2-4 NA TRBV20-1 NA TGCAGTGCCCTATTGGCAGGACAAAACATTCAGTACTTC CSALLAGQNIQYF
17 TRBJ1-5 NA TRBV30 TRBD1 TGTGCCTGGAGTGTTGGGTGGACAGGGTTTAGCAATCAGCCCCAGCATTTT CAWSVGWTGFSNQPQHF
17 TRBJ2-1 once TRBV11-3 NA TGTGCCAGCAGCTCCCAGACAGTCTCTGTGGTGTACAATGAGCAGTTCTTC CASSSQTVSVVYNEQFF
13 TRBJ2-1 NA TRBV2 TRBD1 TGTGCCAGTTCGGGACAGATTGCTACTGAGCAGTTCTTC CASSGQIATEQFF
15 TRBJ2-5 NA TRBV11-2 NA TGTGCCAGCAGTGGAGCGGACTGGTACCAAGAGACCCAGTACTTC CASSGADWYQETQYF
17 TRBJ2-1 few TRBV7-9 TRBD2 TGTGCCAGCAGCTTAGGTGCGGGAGGGCCTACTACCAATGAGCAGTTCTTC CASSLGAGGPTTNEQFF
18 TRBJ2-2 NA TRBV2 TRBD2 TGTGCCAGCAGCAAACGACTAGCCGTCTCGGTAAACACCGGGGGGCTGTTTTTT CASSKRLAVSVNTGGLFF
16 TRBJ2-4 medium-sized TRBV7-2 TRBD1 TGTGCCAGCAGCTTAAGGACAGGGCTCGTAGAAAACATTCAGTACTTC CASSLRTGLVENIQYF
15 TRBJ2-3 NA TRBV20-1 NA TGCAGTGCTAGTGACGGGGGAAGAGGCACAGATACGCAGTATTTT CSASDGGRGTDTQYF
13 TRBJ1-6 NA TRBV7-3 NA TGTGCCAGCAGCTTAAAGAGGTTTTCACCCCTCCACTTT CASSLKRFSPLHF
20 TRBJ2-7 medium-sized TRBV7-9 TRBD2 TGTGCCAGCAGCTTTGAACCTCGCCCGGACCGGGCGGGGGTACCGAACGAGCAGTACTTC CASSFEPRPDRAGVPNEQYF
18 TRBJ2-5 large TRBV5-1 TRBD1 TGCGCCAGCAGCTTTAGGGGGCTGTCCCCCGGCGTCCAAGAGACCCAGTACTTC CASSFRGLSPGVQETQYF
15 TRBJ2-3 NA TRBV24-1 TRBD2 TGTGCCACCAGTGATTCGTCCCTAGCGGGAGATACGCAGTATTTT CATSDSSLAGDTQYF
15 TRBJ1-1 NA TRBV11-2 NA TGTGCCAGCAGCCCACCATACCTCGTGAACACTGAAGCTTTCTTT CASSPPYLVNTEAFF
18 TRBJ2-7 NA TRBV5-1 TRBD1 TGCGCCAGCAGCTTGCGTTCCCATGGAACACAGGGGGGCGTCGAGCAGTACTTC CASSLRSHGTQGGVEQYF
17 TRBJ2-5 NA TRBV4-2 NA TGTGCCAGCAGCCAAGTAGGAGGATCAGCTATCCAAGAGACCCAGTACTTC CASSQVGGSAIQETQYF
12 TRBJ1-6 once TRBV12-3/TRBV12-4 NA TGTGCCAGCAGTTTGAGGGGGACACCCCTCCACTTT CASSLRGTPLHF
14 TRBJ2-5 NA TRBV19 NA TGTGCCAGTAGTATCGGGCAGGTACAAGAGACCCAGTACTTC CASSIGQVQETQYF
12 TRBJ1-2 NA TRBV20-1 NA TGCAGTGCTAGAGAAGGAGGTTATGGCTACACCTTC CSAREGGYGYTF
14 TRBJ1-3 NA TRBV2 NA TGTGCCAGCAGAGTACGGGGATCTGGAAACACCATATATTTT CASRVRGSGNTIYF
15 TRBJ2-2 NA TRBV5-1 TRBD2 TGCGCCAGCAGCTTGGCTAGCGGGACTCTCGGGGAGCTGTTTTTT CASSLASGTLGELFF
14 TRBJ2-3 NA TRBV29-1 NA TGCAGCGTTGAACCGGAGGGAGGCACAGATACGCAGTATTTT CSVEPEGGTDTQYF
14 TRBJ2-7 NA TRBV20-1 NA TGCAGTGCTAGCGTCCAACTCAGCTCCTACGAGCAGTACTTC CSASVQLSSYEQYF
14 TRBJ2-7 NA TRBV2 TRBD1 TGTGCCAGCACTGGGACAGTGGGATCCTACGAGCAGTACTTC CASTGTVGSYEQYF
21 TRBJ1-2 NA TRBV10-3 NA NA CAISGGDEQYFGPGPPLGYTF
19 TRBJ1-6 few TRBV27 TRBD1 TGTGCCAGCAGTTGGAGGGAACCGACAGGGGGCTCTTATAATTCACCCCTCCACTTT CASSWREPTGGSYNSPLHF
19 TRBJ1-2 NA TRBV20-1 TRBD1 TGCAGTGCTCGAACACGCCTCCGGGACAGGGGGCGGAATGAACACGGCTACACCTTC CSARTRLRDRGRNEHGYTF
14 TRBJ2-7 NA TRBV20-1 NA TGCAGTGCCTCCCTGAAGACAGGTTCCTACGAGCAGTACTTC CSASLKTGSYEQYF
15 TRBJ2-1 NA TRBV7-2 TRBD2 TGTGCCAGCAGCGCGACTAGCGGGATATCTTATGAGCAGTTCTTC CASSATSGISYEQFF
15 TRBJ1-3 NA TRBV28 NA TGTGCCAGCAGTTTACAGGGGCTAAGTGGAAACACCATATATTTT CASSLQGLSGNTIYF
17 TRBJ1-3 few TRBV7-9 NA TGTGCCAGCAGCTTAAGGGCAGGACCTTCCTCTGGAAACACCATATATTTT CASSLRAGPSSGNTIYF
15 TRBJ1-2 NA TRBV11-3 TRBD1 TGTGCCAGCAGCCCCCAGTTCTCATCACAGGGGCATAACACCTTC CASSPQFSSQGHNTF
12 TRBJ1-4 once TRBV15 NA TGTGCCACCAGCAGGGCCTCGGAAAAACTGTTTTTT CATSRASEKLFF
12 TRBJ1-2 NA TRBV7-2 NA TGTGCCAGCAGCTCCCCTTTTGGGGGCTACACCTTC CASSSPFGGYTF
15 TRBJ2-1 NA TRBV27 TRBD2 TGTGCCAGCAGTTCTCTAGCGGGAGGGGGCAATGAGCAGTTCTTC CASSSLAGGGNEQFF
15 TRBJ1-2 NA TRBV6-5 NA TGTGCCAGCAGTTCCCTGGGGCTCTTAAACTATGGCTACACCTTC CASSSLGLLNYGYTF
15 TRBJ2-2 NA TRBV6-2/TRBV6-3 NA TGTGCCAGCAGTTACTCGAACCTGAACACCGGGGAGCTGTTTTTT CASSYSNLNTGELFF
13 TRBJ2-7 NA TRBV29-1 NA TGCAGCGTTCGTGCAACAGGTCTCCACGAGCAGTACTTC CSVRATGLHEQYF
14 TRBJ2-2 NA TRBV10-2 TRBD2 TGCGCCAGCAACCTAGCGGGGGGGACCGGGGAGCTGTTTTTT CASNLAGGTGELFF
14 TRBJ2-4 few TRBV27 TRBD1 TGTGCCAGCAGCGACAGGGACCCCCGCGACATTCAGTACTTC CASSDRDPRDIQYF
15 TRBJ1-5 few TRBV20-1 NA TGCAGTGCTAGCCCGGGGCCATATAGCAATCAGCCCCAGCATTTT CSASPGPYSNQPQHF
14 TRBJ2-7 NA TRBV27 TRBD1 TGTGCCAGCAGTCCAGGGACAGACCCCTACGAGCAGTACTTC CASSPGTDPYEQYF
14 TRBJ2-6 NA TRBV11-3 NA TGTGCCAGCAGCTATCCTCCTGGGGCCAACGTCCTGACTTTC CASSYPPGANVLTF
21 TRBJ2-5 once TRBV4-1 TRBD2 TGCGCCAGCAGCCAAGTAACTGCGATGATCGGCGGGACTAGCCCCCGGGAGACCCAGTACTTC CASSQVTAMIGGTSPRETQYF
15 TRBJ1-2 NA TRBV28 TRBD1 TGTGCCAGCAGAACGCCAGGGGGGGCTAACTATGGCTACACCTTC CASRTPGGANYGYTF
13 TRBJ1-1 NA TRBV7-7 NA TGTGCCAGCAGCGTACATCTGAACACTGAAGCTTTCTTT CASSVHLNTEAFF
15 TRBJ1-2 NA TRBV5-1 TRBD1 TGCGCCAGCAGAGCCAGACAGGGCAGGGACTATGGCTACACCTTC CASRARQGRDYGYTF